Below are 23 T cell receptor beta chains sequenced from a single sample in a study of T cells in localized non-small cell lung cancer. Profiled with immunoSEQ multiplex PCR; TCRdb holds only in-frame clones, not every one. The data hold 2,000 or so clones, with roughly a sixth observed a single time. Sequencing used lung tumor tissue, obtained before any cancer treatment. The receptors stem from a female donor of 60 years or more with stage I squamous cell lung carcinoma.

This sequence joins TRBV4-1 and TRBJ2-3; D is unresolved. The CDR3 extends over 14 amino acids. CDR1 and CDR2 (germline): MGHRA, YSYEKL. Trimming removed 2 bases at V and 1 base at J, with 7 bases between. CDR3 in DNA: TGCGCCAGCAGCCAACCAGCCCGCACAGATACGCAGTATTTT. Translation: CASSQPARTDTQYF.

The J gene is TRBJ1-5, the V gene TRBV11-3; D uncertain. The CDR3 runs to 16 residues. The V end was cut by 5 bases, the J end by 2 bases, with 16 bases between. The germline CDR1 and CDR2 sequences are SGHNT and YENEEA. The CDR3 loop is CASSPSERVGNQPQHF. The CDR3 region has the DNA TGTGCCAGCAGCCCGTCCGAGAGGGTTGGCAATCAGCCCCAGCATTTT.

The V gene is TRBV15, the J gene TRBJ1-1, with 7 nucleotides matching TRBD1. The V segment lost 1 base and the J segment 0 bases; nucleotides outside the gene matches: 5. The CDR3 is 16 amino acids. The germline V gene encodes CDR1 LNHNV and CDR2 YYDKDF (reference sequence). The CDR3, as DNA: TGTGCCACCAGCAGAGGTGTGACAGGGATGAACACTGAAGCTTTCTTT. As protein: CATSRGVTGMNTEAFF.

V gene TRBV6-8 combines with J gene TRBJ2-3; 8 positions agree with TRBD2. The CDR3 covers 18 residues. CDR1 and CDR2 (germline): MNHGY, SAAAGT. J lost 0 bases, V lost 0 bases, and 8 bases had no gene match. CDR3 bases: TGTGCCAGCAGTTACTCGGCTAGCGGGCGGAAGAGCACAGATACGCAGTATTTT. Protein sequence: CASSYSASGRKSTDTQYF.

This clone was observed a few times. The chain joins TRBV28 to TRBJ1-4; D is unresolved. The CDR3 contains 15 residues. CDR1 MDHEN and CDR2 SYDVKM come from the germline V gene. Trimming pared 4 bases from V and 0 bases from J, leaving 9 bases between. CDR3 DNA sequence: TGTGCCAGCAGTTCTCTCTCTACAACTAATGAAAAACTGTTTTTT. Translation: CASSSLSTTNEKLFF.

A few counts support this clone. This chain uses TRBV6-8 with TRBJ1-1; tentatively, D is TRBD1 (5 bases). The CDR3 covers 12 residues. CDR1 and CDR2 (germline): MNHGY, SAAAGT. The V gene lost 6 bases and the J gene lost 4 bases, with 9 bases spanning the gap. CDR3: CASSLRVTEAFF. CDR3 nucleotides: TGTGCCAGCAGCCTCAGGGTCACTGAAGCTTTCTTT.

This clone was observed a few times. The CDR3 coding sequence is TGTGCCAGCAGCTTACCGGATAGCGGGACAGCCTACGAGCAGTACTTC. As protein: CASSLPDSGTAYEQYF. This sequence joins TRBV28 and TRBJ2-7; TRBD2 might be the D (8 bases). The germline gives CDR1 MDHEN, CDR2 SYDVKM. There are 16 residues in the CDR3. The V and J ends lost 6 bases and 2 bases respectively, with 20 bases between them.

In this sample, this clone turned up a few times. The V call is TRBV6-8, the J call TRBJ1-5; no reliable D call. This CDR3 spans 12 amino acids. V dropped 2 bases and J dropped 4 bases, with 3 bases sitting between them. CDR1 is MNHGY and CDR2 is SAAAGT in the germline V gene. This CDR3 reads CASSYLNQPQHF. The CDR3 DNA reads TGTGCCAGCAGTTACCTAAATCAGCCCCAGCATTTT.

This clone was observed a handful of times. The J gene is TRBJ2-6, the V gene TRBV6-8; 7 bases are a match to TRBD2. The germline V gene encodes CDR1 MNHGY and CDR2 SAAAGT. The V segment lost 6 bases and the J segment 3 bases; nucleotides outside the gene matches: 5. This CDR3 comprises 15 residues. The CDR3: CASSPRDYGANVLTF. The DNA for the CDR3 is TGTGCCAGCAGCCCCAGGGACTATGGGGCCAACGTCCTGACTTTC.

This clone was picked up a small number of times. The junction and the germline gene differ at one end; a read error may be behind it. CDR3 in DNA: TGTGCCGGCAGCTCTATGCTGAGCAATCAGCCCCAGCATTTT. As protein: CAGSSMLSNQPQHF. The chain is built from TRBV28 and TRBJ1-5; no clear D gene. Germline V gene sequence: CDR1 MDHEN, CDR2 SYDVKM. This CDR3 region has 14 residues.

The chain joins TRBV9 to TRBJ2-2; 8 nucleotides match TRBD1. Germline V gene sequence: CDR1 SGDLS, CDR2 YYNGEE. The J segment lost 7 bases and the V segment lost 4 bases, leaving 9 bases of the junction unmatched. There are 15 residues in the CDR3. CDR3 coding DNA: TGTGCCAGCAGCCCCCGGACAGGGCAGGGCGGGGAGCTGTTTTTT. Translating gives CASSPRTGQGGELFF.

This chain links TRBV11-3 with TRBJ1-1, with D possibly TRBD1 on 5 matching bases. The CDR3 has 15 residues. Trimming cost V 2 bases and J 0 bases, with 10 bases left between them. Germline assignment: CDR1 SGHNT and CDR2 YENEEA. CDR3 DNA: TGTGCCAGCAGCTTACAGGGTCTAATGAACACTGAAGCTTTCTTT. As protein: CASSLQGLMNTEAFF.

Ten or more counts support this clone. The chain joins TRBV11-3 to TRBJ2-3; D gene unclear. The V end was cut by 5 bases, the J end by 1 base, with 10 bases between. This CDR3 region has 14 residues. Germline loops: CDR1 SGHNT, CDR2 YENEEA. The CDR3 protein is CASSAPLGTDTQYF. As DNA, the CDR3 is TGTGCCAGCAGCGCTCCTTTGGGCACAGATACGCAGTATTTT.

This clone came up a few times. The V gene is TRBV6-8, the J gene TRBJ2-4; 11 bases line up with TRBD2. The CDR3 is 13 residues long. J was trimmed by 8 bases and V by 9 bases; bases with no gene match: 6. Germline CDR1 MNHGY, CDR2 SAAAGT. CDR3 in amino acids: CASSGRAGDIQYF. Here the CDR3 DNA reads TGTGCCAGTAGCGGGAGGGCCGGGGACATTCAGTACTTC.

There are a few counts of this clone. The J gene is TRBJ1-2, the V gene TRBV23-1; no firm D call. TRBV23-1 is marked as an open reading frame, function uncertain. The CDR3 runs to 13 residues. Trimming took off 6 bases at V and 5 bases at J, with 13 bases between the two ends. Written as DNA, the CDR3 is TGCGCCAGCAGCTCGGATAGAATGTATGGCTACACCTTC. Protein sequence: CASSSDRMYGYTF.

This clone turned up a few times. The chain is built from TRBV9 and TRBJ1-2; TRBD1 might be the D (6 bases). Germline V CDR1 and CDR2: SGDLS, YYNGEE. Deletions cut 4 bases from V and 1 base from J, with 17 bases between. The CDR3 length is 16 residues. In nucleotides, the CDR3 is TGTGCCAGCAGCCTTACTACACAGGGATTTAACTATGGCTACACCTTC. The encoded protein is CASSLTTQGFNYGYTF.

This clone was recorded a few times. The CDR3 sequence is CASSSSLSGGGRGTQYF. The CDR3 bases are TGTGCCAGCAGCTCCAGCCTCTCGGGCGGAGGACGGGGTACGCAGTATTTT. V gene TRBV9 combines with J gene TRBJ2-3, with D perhaps matching TRBD2 (5 bases). The CDR3 is made up of 17 amino acids. Germline V gene data show CDR1 as SGDLS and CDR2 as YYNGEE. V lost 4 bases and J 8 bases, leaving 26 bases between the germline ends. Combining the CDR3 with reference TRBV9 and TRBJ2-3 gives the whole variable domain DSGVTQTPKHLITATGQRVTLRCSPRSGDLSVYWYQQSLDQGLQFLIQYYNGEERAKGNILERFSAQQFPDLHSELNLSSLELGDSALYFCASSSSLSGGGRGTQYFGPGTRLTVL.

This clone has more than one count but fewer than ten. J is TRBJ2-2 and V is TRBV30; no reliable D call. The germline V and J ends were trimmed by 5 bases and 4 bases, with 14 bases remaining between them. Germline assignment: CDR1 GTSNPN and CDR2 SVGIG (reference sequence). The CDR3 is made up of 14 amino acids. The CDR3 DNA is TGTGCCTGGTCTCACAGTTTGGGCACCGGGGAGCTGTTTTTT. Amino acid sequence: CAWSHSLGTGELFF.

In DNA form, the CDR3 reads TGCAGCGTTCTTGAACAGGGTTCTGAAGCTTTCTTT. Protein sequence: CSVLEQGSEAFF. The chain uses TRBV29-1 and TRBJ1-1; D possibly corresponds to TRBD1 (6 bases). The CDR3 spans 12 residues. Germline V gene data show CDR1 as SQVTM and CDR2 as ANQGSEA. Trimming shortened V by 5 bases and J by 6 bases, and 13 bases separated the two germline ends.

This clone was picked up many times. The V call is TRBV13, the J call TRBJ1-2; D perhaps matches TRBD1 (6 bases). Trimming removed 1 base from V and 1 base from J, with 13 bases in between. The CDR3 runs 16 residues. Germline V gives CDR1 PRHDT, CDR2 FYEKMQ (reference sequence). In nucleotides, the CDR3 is TGTGCCAGCAGCTTAGCGGGGGCAGGGAGTAACTATGGCTACACCTTC. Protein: CASSLAGAGSNYGYTF. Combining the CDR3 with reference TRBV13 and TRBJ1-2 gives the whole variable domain AAGVIQSPRHLIKEKRETATLKCYPIPRHDTVYWYQQGPGQDPQFLISFYEKMQSDKGSIPDRFSAQQFSDYHSELNMSSLELGDSALYFCASSLAGAGSNYGYTFGSGTRLTVV.

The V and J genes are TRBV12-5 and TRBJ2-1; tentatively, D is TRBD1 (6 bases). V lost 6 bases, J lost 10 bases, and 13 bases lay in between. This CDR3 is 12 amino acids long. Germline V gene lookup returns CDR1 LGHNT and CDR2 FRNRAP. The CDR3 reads CASGNPGVEQFF. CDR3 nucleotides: TGTGCTAGTGGCAACCCAGGGGTAGAGCAGTTCTTC.

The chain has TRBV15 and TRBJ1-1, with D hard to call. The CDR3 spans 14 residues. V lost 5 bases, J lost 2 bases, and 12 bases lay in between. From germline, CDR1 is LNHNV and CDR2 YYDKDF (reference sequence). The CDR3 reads CATSRSGINTEAFF. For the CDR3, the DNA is TGTGCCACCAGCCGCTCTGGGATCAACACTGAAGCTTTCTTT.

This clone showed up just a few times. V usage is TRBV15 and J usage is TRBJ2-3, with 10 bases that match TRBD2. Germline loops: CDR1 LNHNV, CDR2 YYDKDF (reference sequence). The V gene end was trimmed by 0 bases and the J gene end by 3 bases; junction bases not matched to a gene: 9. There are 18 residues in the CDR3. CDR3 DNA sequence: TGTGCCACCAGCAGAGATCGTCCCGGTAGCGGGAGGACAGATACGCAGTATTTT. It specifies CATSRDRPGSGRTDTQYF. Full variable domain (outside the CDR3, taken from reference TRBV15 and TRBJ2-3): DAMVIQNPRYQVTQFGKPVTLSCSQTLNHNVMYWYQQKSSQAPKLLFHYYDKDFNNEADTPDNFQSRRPNTSFCFLDIRSPGLGDTAMYLCATSRDRPGSGRTDTQYFGPGTRLTVL.